Presented here are 31 T cell receptor beta chains from one specimen sequenced in a study of T cells after yellow fever vaccination. In TCRdb, the 5' RACE reads were re-called with MiXCR into one record per CDR3 protein. The profile shows more than 300,000 distinct CDR3 sequences, around 10% of them singletons. The sequencing used CD4+ T cells sorted from PBMCs, collected 45 days after the yellow fever booster vaccination. Receptors originate from a man aged 18 to 30 who received the YFV17D yellow fever vaccine.

This clonotype was observed many times. The rearrangement uses TRBV27 and TRBJ2-7, with TRBD2 as a possible D gene (5 bases). Trimming took 6 bases from V and 3 from J, leaving 12 bases between them. The CDR3 sequence is 13 residues long. Germline V gives CDR1 MNHEY, CDR2 SMNVEV (reference sequence). CDR3 DNA: TGTGCCAGCAGATCCCCGGGATTCTACGAGCAGTACGTC. Translation gives CASRSPGFYEQYV.

The table lists this clonotype with many counts. The gene calls are TRBV7-2 and TRBJ1-1, with 8 nucleotides matching TRBD1. The CDR3 totals 15 residues. Looked up from germline, CDR1 is SGHTA and CDR2 is FQGNSA. V shed 4 bases and J 1 base; nucleotides not matched to a gene: 5. The CDR3 reads CASSSRTGSNTEAFF. CDR3 nucleotides: TGTGCCAGCAGCTCCAGGACAGGGTCGAACACTGAAGCTTTCTTT.

This clonotype was recorded at least ten times. This chain connects TRBV12-3 or TRBV12-4 to TRBJ1-1; D gene uncertain. Trimming took 4 bases from V and 0 from J, leaving 12 bases between them. This CDR3 comprises 15 residues. CDR3: CASSSSDIMNTEAFF. The CDR3 DNA is TGTGCCAGCAGTTCCTCAGACATAATGAACACTGAAGCTTTCTTT.

This clonotype was recorded many times. V gene TRBV4-3 combines with J gene TRBJ1-2; no clear D gene. The CDR3 is 14 residues long. Trimming took 0 bases from V and 4 from J, leaving 9 bases between them. Germline CDR1 and CDR2: LGHNA and YSLEER. CDR3 nucleotide sequence: TGCGCCAGCAGCCAAGAAACAGCCTTCTATGGCTACACCTTC. This encodes CASSQETAFYGYTF.

The sample holds a few counts of this clonotype. The genes are TRBV7-2 and TRBJ2-6, with D maybe TRBD1 (7 bases). Between the trimmed V and J ends, which lost 5 bases and 2 bases, there was a span of 13 bases. Germline CDR1 and CDR2: SGHTA and FQGNSA. The CDR3 length is 16 residues. The CDR3 DNA reads as TGTGCCAGCAGCCCTCAGGGGGGAGCTGGGGCCAACGTCCTGACTTTC. It specifies CASSPQGGAGANVLTF.

V and J are TRBV27 and TRBJ1-1; no reliable D call. This CDR3 contains 14 residues. Germline V gives CDR1 MNHEY, CDR2 SMNVEV (reference sequence). With 3 bases removed from V and 3 bases from J, the gap between germline ends came to 11 bases. The CDR3 region has the DNA TGTGCCAGCAGTTTTTGGAGTGGTGACACTGAAGCTTTCTTT. Translation: CASSFWSGDTEAFF.

This rearrangement joins TRBV20-1 to TRBJ2-7; 11 nucleotides align to TRBD1. V lost 4 bases and J lost 2; bases outside the gene matches: 4. Per the germline V gene, CDR1 is DFQATT and CDR2 is SNEGSKA (reference sequence). CDR3 length: 14 amino acids. CDR3 sequence: CSATGTGGTYEQYF. CDR3 nucleotide sequence: TGCAGTGCTACCGGGACAGGGGGAACCTACGAGCAGTACTTC.

This clonotype was counted at least ten times. The chain couples TRBV20-1 to TRBJ1-1, with 8 bases that match TRBD1. CDR1 is DFQATT, CDR2 SNEGSKA, per germline (reference sequence). V shed 0 bases and J 4 bases; nucleotides not matched to a gene: 4. The CDR3 loop spans 14 amino acids. Here the CDR3 reads CSARDPTGGTEAFF. The CDR3 nucleotides read TGCAGTGCTAGAGATCCCACAGGGGGCACTGAAGCTTTCTTT.

The V and J genes are TRBV5-1 and TRBJ2-7; 7 positions agree with TRBD2. Germline-derived CDR1 and CDR2 are SGHRS and YFSETQ. V was pared by 5 bases and J by 2 bases, with 1 base of the junction left unmatched. This CDR3 region has 12 residues. CDR3 in DNA: TGCGCCAGCAGTGGACTAGCCTACGAGCAGTACGTC. Its translation: CASSGLAYEQYV.

The V call is TRBV7-9, the J call TRBJ2-3; no firm D call. This CDR3 spans 16 amino acids. V lost 6 bases and J 2 bases, leaving 18 bases between the germline ends. Germline loops: CDR1 SEHNR, CDR2 FQNEAQ (reference sequence). CDR3 sequence: CASSWFRRRFTDTQYF. In DNA form, the CDR3 reads TGTGCCAGCAGTTGGTTCCGACGGCGATTCACAGATACGCAGTATTTT.

This chain connects TRBV4-1 to TRBJ1-5; tentative D call: TRBD1 (6 bases). This CDR3 spans 15 amino acids. Per germline, CDR1 MGHRA and CDR2 YSYEKL. V was pared by 1 base and J by 5 bases, with 12 bases between. CDR3 amino acids: CASSQGERGDQPQHF. CDR3 coding DNA: TGCGCCAGCAGCCAAGGTGAGAGGGGGGATCAGCCCCAGCATTTT.

This clonotype was counted a few times. This chain joins TRBV2 and TRBJ2-3, with D perhaps assigned TRBD1 or TRBD2 (5 bases each). The CDR3 has 14 amino acids. CDR1 is SNHLY and CDR2 is FYNNEI in the germline V gene. Trimming removed 5 bases at V and 0 bases at J, with 9 bases between. The CDR3 coding sequence is TGTGCCAGCAGTTCGGGACCGAGCACAGATACGCAGTATTTT. Its translation is CASSSGPSTDTQYF.

This clonotype was counted a few times. The chain joins TRBV10-3 to TRBJ2-1; tentatively, D is TRBD1 (6 bases). There are 12 residues in the CDR3. V dropped 7 bases and J dropped 3 bases, with 7 bases sitting between them. The germline CDR1 and CDR2 sequences are ENHRY and SYGVKD. CDR3 protein: CAIKDSYNEQFF. In DNA form, the CDR3 reads TGTGCCATCAAGGACAGCTACAATGAGCAGTTCTTC.

The chain couples TRBV12-5 to TRBJ2-7; 7 bases agree with TRBD1. CDR3 size: 16 residues. Germline-derived CDR1 and CDR2 are LGHNT and FRNRAP. Germline trimming cut 2 bases from V and 5 bases from J; bases unmatched to any gene: 12. The CDR3 spells CASGLTGQTGPHEQYF. The CDR3 nucleotides are TGTGCTAGTGGTTTGACAGGCCAGACAGGGCCCCACGAGCAGTACTTC. The full variable domain, completed using reference TRBV12-5 and TRBJ2-7, is DARVTQTPRHKVTEMGQEVTMRCQPILGHNTVFWYRQTMMQGLELLAYFRNRAPLDDSGMPKDRFSAEMPDATLATLKIQPSEPRDSAVYFCASGLTGQTGPHEQYFGPGTRLTVT.

This clonotype was seen at least ten times. This chain links TRBV11-2 with TRBJ2-5; the D gene is possibly TRBD1 (5 bases). This CDR3 comprises 13 residues. With 1 base removed from V and 5 bases from J, the gap between germline ends came to 8 bases. Germline assignment: CDR1 SGHAT and CDR2 FQNNGV. The CDR3 is CASSLGGLETQYF. DNA for the CDR3: TGTGCCAGCAGCTTAGGGGGCTTGGAGACCCAGTACTTC.

This clonotype has only a few counts. V gene TRBV6-2 or TRBV6-3 combines with J gene TRBJ2-5; D is possibly TRBD2 (6 bases). CDR3 length: 17 amino acids. Trimming removed 2 bases from V and 0 bases from J, with 16 bases in between. CDR1 and CDR2 from the germline V gene are MNHEY and SVGEGT. The CDR3 region has the DNA TGTGCCAGCAGTTACCCTCCGGGGGTTCTGTACCAAGAGACCCAGTACTTC. Its translation: CASSYPPGVLYQETQYF.

This clonotype was recorded many times. The chain has TRBV12-3 or TRBV12-4 and TRBJ2-7; maybe TRBD1 (6 bases). CDR3 length: 11 amino acids. Deletions cut 5 bases from V and 10 bases from J, with 12 bases between. CDR3 nucleotide sequence: TGTGCCAGCAGTCCGGACAGCCTACAGTACTTC. Amino acid sequence: CASSPDSLQYF.

This clonotype was seen a few times. The V and J genes are TRBV6-1 and TRBJ2-5, with a possible D match to TRBD2 (6 bases). Looked up from germline, CDR1 is MNHNS and CDR2 is SASEGT. The CDR3 spans 15 residues. V lost 0 bases and J 5 bases, leaving 13 bases between the germline ends. The CDR3 DNA is TGTGCCAGCAGTGAAGCCAGCGGGCTGATGGAGACCCAGTACTTC. It codes for CASSEASGLMETQYF.

This clonotype has only a few counts. V gene TRBV24-1 combines with J gene TRBJ2-5, with TRBD1 identical over 9 bases. CDR1 KGHDR and CDR2 SFDVKD come from the germline V gene. The length of the CDR3 is 15 residues. With V trimmed by 4 bases and J by 9 bases, 11 bases remained unmatched. CDR3 DNA: TGTGCCACCAGTGAGTCTGGACAGGGGAGTTCGGCCCAGTACTTC. Encoded protein: CATSESGQGSSAQYF.

This chain connects TRBV5-1 to TRBJ1-4; maybe TRBD1 (6 bases). This CDR3 region has 18 residues. The germline gives CDR1 SGHRS, CDR2 YFSETQ. The V end was cut by 4 bases, the J end by 0 bases, with 19 bases between. CDR3 residues: CASSHQVQGPATNEKLFF. CDR3 sequence (DNA): TGCGCCAGCAGCCACCAAGTACAGGGCCCGGCAACTAATGAAAAACTGTTTTTT.

V usage is TRBV12-3 or TRBV12-4 and J usage is TRBJ2-3, with a tentative D call TRBD2 (6 bases). Trimming shortened V by 2 bases and J by 2 bases, and 11 bases separated the two germline ends. The CDR3 extends over 15 amino acids. CDR3 coding DNA: TGTGCCAGCAGTTTATGGGCGGGGAACACAGATACGCAGTATTTT. Translation: CASSLWAGNTDTQYF.

V is TRBV24-1 and J is TRBJ1-6; D not resolved. V shed 5 bases and J shed 7 bases, with 8 bases lying between them. The CDR3 is 13 amino acids. In germline, CDR1 is KGHDR, CDR2 SFDVKD. CDR3 sequence (DNA): TGTGCCACCAGTGCCCCCCGGAATTCACCCCTCCACTTT. Residues: CATSAPRNSPLHF.

The rearrangement joins TRBV11-3 to TRBJ1-3; tentatively, D is TRBD1 (6 bases). The CDR3 runs to 13 residues. V lost 5 bases and J lost 6, with 11 bases in between. The germline CDR1 and CDR2 sequences are SGHNT and YENEEA. The DNA for the CDR3 is TGTGCCAGCAGCCTGGACAGCTTAAACACCATATATTTT. This gives the protein CASSLDSLNTIYF.

DNA of the CDR3: TGTGCCAGCAGCAGAAGACAGGGAGCTGAAGCTTTCTTT. As protein: CASSRRQGAEAFF. The chain is built from TRBV7-2 and TRBJ1-1; 7 bases are shared with TRBD1. CDR1 SGHTA and CDR2 FQGNSA come from the germline V gene. There are 13 residues in the CDR3. Germline trimming cut 5 bases from V and 6 bases from J; bases unmatched to any gene: 6. Filled out from reference TRBV7-2 and TRBJ1-1, the complete variable domain reads GAGVSQSPSNKVTEKGKDVELRCDPISGHTALYWYRQSLGQGLEFLIYFQGNSAPDKSGLPSDRFSAERTGGSVSTLTIQRTQQEDSAVYLCASSRRQGAEAFFGQGTRLTVV.

This sequence joins TRBV19 and TRBJ2-2; the D is unclear. This CDR3 is 16 amino acids long. The germline V gene encodes CDR1 LNHDA and CDR2 SQIVND (reference sequence). The V and J ends lost 1 base and 4 bases respectively, with 13 bases between them. The DNA for the CDR3 is TGTGCCAGTAGTATAGGGGCCTCGACACTCACCGGGGAGCTGTTTTTT. Translation: CASSIGASTLTGELFF.

This chain links TRBV7-3 with TRBJ2-1; 7 bases fit TRBD2. With V trimmed by 3 bases and J by 4 bases, 3 bases remained unmatched. Germline V gene sequence: CDR1 SGHTA, CDR2 FQGTGA. CDR3 length: 14 residues. CDR3 sequence: CASSFRGDYNEQFF. The CDR3 nucleotides read TGTGCCAGCAGCTTTCGGGGGGATTACAATGAGCAGTTCTTC.

This clonotype was observed a few times. The chain recombines TRBV7-8 with TRBJ1-5; D not resolved. The CDR3 extends over 13 amino acids. Trimming cost V 2 bases and J 7 bases, with 9 bases left between them. Germline lookup yields CDR1 SGHVS and CDR2 FQNEAQ. This CDR3 reads CASSLITRQPQHF. DNA for the CDR3: TGTGCCAGCAGCTTAATCACCAGGCAGCCCCAGCATTTT.

In its sample, this clonotype was seen a few times. The chain uses TRBV13 and TRBJ2-7; D is ambiguous. V shed 2 bases and J shed 0 bases, with 8 bases lying between them. The CDR3 has 14 residues. Per germline, CDR1 PRHDT and CDR2 FYEKMQ (reference sequence). CDR3 region: CASSLTPYSYEQYF. The CDR3 DNA sequence: TGTGCCAGCAGCTTAACCCCATACTCCTACGAGCAGTACTTC.

This chain connects TRBV5-5 to TRBJ2-3; possibly TRBD1 for D (7 bases). This CDR3 comprises 13 residues. Germline CDR1 is SGHKS and CDR2 is YYEKEE (reference sequence). Trimming shortened V by 7 bases and J by 1 base, and 10 bases separated the two germline ends. CDR3 loop: CASDREGTDTQYF. CDR3 nucleotides: TGTGCCAGCGACAGGGAGGGCACAGATACGCAGTATTTT.

CDR3 in DNA: TGTGCCAGCAGCGCACTACAGGGAGGCTATGGCTACACCTTC. This gives the protein CASSALQGGYGYTF. This chain joins TRBV9 and TRBJ1-2, with D possibly TRBD1 on 6 matching bases. Germline CDR1 reads SGDLS; CDR2 reads YYNGEE. Trimming stripped 3 bases from V and 4 bases from J, with 13 bases between. The CDR3 runs 14 residues.

CDR3 DNA: TGTGCCAGCAAGACCACGGGCACAGATACGCAGTATTTT. Translated, it gives CASKTTGTDTQYF. The rearrangement links TRBV6-5 to TRBJ2-3; D gene unclear. The CDR3 runs to 13 residues. Trimming pared 7 bases from V and 1 base from J, leaving 9 bases between. Germline lookup yields CDR1 MNHEY and CDR2 SVGAGI.